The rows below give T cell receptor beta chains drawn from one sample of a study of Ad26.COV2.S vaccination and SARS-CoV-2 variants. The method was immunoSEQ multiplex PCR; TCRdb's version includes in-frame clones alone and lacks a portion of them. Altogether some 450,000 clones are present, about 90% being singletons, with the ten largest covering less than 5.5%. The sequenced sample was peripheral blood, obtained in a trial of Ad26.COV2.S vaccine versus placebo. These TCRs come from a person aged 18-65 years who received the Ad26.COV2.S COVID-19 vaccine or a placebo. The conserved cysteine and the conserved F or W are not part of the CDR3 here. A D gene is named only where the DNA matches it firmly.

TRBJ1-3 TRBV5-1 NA ASSPDTGADTIY
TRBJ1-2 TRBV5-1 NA ASSLLRAAYGYT
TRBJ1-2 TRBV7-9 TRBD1 ASSLQGAYGYT
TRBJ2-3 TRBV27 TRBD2 ASSSGTSVFTDTQY
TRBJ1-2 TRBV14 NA ASSHQRGRSGARGYT
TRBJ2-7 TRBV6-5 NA ASRTDPFPTYEQY
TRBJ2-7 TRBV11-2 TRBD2 ASSSSGRASYEQY
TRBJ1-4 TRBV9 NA ASSPAPSGVNEKLF
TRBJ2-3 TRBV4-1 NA ASSQISRDTQY
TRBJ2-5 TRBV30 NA AWSGGRGETQY
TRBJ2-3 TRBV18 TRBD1 ASSPPSRGRTDTQY
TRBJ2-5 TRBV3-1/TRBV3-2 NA ASSQDGGQETQY
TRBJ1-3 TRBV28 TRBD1 ASSRPGQGSGNTIY
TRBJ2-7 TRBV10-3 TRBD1 AISKQGDEQY
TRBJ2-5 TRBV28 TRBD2 ASSFSGLAGVVQETQY
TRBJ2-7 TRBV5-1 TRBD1 ASSSSMTGGTYEQY
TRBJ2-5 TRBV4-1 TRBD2 ASSQKLAGRETQY
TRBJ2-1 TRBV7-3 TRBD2 ASSLVGGSAYNEQF
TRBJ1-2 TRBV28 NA ASSYWGARYGYT
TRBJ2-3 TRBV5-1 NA ASSLFGLTGTETDTQY
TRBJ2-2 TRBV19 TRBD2 ASSNLGAGGVGELF